These 26 T cell receptor beta chains originate from one sample sequenced in a study of CD8+CD57+ T cells in acquired aplastic anemia. Profiling that covered TCR beta VDJ and CDR3 relied on genomic DNA as its template. One entry per CDR3 protein results from TCRdb running MiXCR on the reads. Counted here are some 290,000 distinct CDR3 sequences, roughly three fifths occurring once; the ten biggest clones make up roughly 8%. The sequenced material came from sorted CD4+, CD8+, or CD8+CD57+ T cells (not recorded which) from PBMCs. The receptors were gathered from a human donor with severe aplastic anemia or a healthy control (not recorded which).

The V call is TRBV9, the J call TRBJ2-7; D is possibly TRBD1 or TRBD2 (6 bases each). V was clipped by 3 bases and J by 5 bases, with 15 bases between them. The CDR3 has 14 residues. Germline V lookup: CDR1 SGDLS, CDR2 YYNGEE. DNA for the CDR3: TGTGCCAGCAGCGGGGGGGCCGGTTCCGACGAGCAGTACTTC. It yields the protein CASSGGAGSDEQYF.

The V and J genes are TRBV20-1 and TRBJ2-7; D is tentatively TRBD1 or TRBD2 (6 bases each). The CDR3 loop spans 15 amino acids. V gave up 4 bases and J gave up 2 bases, with 18 bases separating them. CDR1 and CDR2 (germline): DFQATT, SNEGSKA (reference sequence). The CDR3 coding sequence is TGCAGTGCTAATCACAGGGACTTGACGGCCTACGAGCAGTACTTC. Translated: CSANHRDLTAYEQYF.

This chain uses TRBV13 with TRBJ2-7; TRBD2 might be the D (5 bases). The CDR3 totals 12 residues. Germline V gene sequence: CDR1 PRHDT, CDR2 FYEKMQ (reference sequence). The ends were cut back, 3 bases at V and 6 bases at J, with 9 bases in the middle. CDR3 nucleotide sequence: TGTGCCAGCAGCTTGGGTAGCGTCGAGCAGTACTTC. As protein: CASSLGSVEQYF.

For this clonotype: This may be a read error, as it is one base from a much larger clone. The V and J genes are TRBV27 and TRBJ2-7; possibly TRBD1 or TRBD2 for D (7 bases each). The CDR3 is 15 residues long. Germline CDR1 is MNHEY and CDR2 is SMNVEV (reference sequence). The CDR3 region is CASSLGQGGAYDQYF. The CDR3 DNA is TGTGCCAGCAGTTTAGGGCAGGGGGGGGCCTACGATCAGTACTTC.

The sample holds a few counts of this clonotype. The chain is built from TRBV2 and TRBJ1-1; no definite D call. Trimming removed 7 bases at V and 0 bases at J, with 6 bases between. Per germline, CDR1 SNHLY and CDR2 FYNNEI. The CDR3 covers 12 residues. CDR3 loop: CASIGMNTEAFF. The CDR3, as DNA: TGTGCCAGCATCGGGATGAACACTGAAGCTTTCTTT.

On this clonotype: The junction differs from germline at one of its ends, possibly a read error. The chain joins TRBV7-9 to TRBJ2-2, with 7 bases that match TRBD2. The CDR3 sequence is 16 residues long. CDR1 and CDR2 from the germline V gene are SEHNR and FQNEAQ (reference sequence). DNA for the CDR3: TGTGCCAGCGGCGTCCCGGGAGGTACGAACACCGGGGAGCTGTCTTTT. It specifies CASGVPGGTNTGELSF.

The rearrangement joins TRBV7-9 to TRBJ2-5; TRBD1 matches 9 bases. The germline gives CDR1 SEHNR, CDR2 FQNEAQ (reference sequence). The CDR3 runs to 16 residues. Unmatched junction bases numbered 5, after V lost 1 base and J lost 2 bases. Here the CDR3 DNA reads TGTGCCAGCAGCTTAGGTGGGACAGGGCATCAAGAGACCCAGTACTTC. Amino acid sequence: CASSLGGTGHQETQYF.

To note about this clonotype: A junction end diverges from the germline sequence, so it may reflect a read error. V is TRBV24-1 and J is TRBJ2-3, with 10 positions matching TRBD2. The CDR3 has 16 residues. Germline assignment: CDR1 KGHDR and CDR2 SFDVKD. The CDR3 nucleotides are TGTGCCACCAGTGAGTCAGCGGGGGGGCCGAGAGATACGCAATATTTT. As protein: CATSESAGGPRDTQYF.

The rearrangement links TRBV7-2 to TRBJ1-6, with D perhaps matching TRBD1 (5 bases). The CDR3 is made up of 15 amino acids. The ends were cut back, 5 bases at V and 8 bases at J, with 16 bases in the middle. Germline V gives CDR1 SGHTA, CDR2 FQGNSA. The CDR3 is CASSLRDSLHSPLHF. DNA for the CDR3: TGTGCCAGCAGCCTCCGCGACAGCCTTCATTCACCCCTCCACTTT.

The V gene is TRBV24-1, the J gene TRBJ1-5; D unresolved. Trimming took 1 base from V and 7 from J, leaving 10 bases between them. The CDR3 covers 14 residues. Germline CDR1 and CDR2: KGHDR and SFDVKD. The CDR3 protein is CATSDFTLSQPQHF. CDR3 coding DNA: TGTGCCACCAGTGATTTTACACTAAGCCAGCCCCAGCATTTT.

The V gene is TRBV7-2, the J gene TRBJ2-3; D remains unclear. With 2 bases removed from V and 4 bases from J, the gap between germline ends came to 7 bases. The CDR3 is 13 residues long. CDR1 and CDR2 (germline): SGHTA, FQGNSA. The CDR3 here is CASSLRRSDTQYF. CDR3 sequence (DNA): TGTGCCAGCAGCTTACGTAGGTCAGATACGCAGTATTTT.

This chain joins TRBV14 and TRBJ1-6; 7 nucleotides line up with TRBD1. The length of the CDR3 is 17 residues. CDR1 SGHDN and CDR2 FVKESK come from the germline V gene. The V gene end was trimmed by 3 bases and the J gene end by 0 bases; junction bases not matched to a gene: 5. DNA for the CDR3: TGTGCCAGCAGCCAGAGGACAGGTGGCTCCTATAATTCACCCCTCCACTTT. Its translation: CASSQRTGGSYNSPLHF.

In its sample, this clonotype was seen a few times. The gene calls are TRBV12-3 or TRBV12-4 and TRBJ2-7; possibly TRBD1 for D (6 bases). The CDR3 covers 14 residues. Trimming removed 5 bases at V and 0 bases at J, with 11 bases between. CDR3: CASSVGQLSYEQYF. The DNA of the CDR3 is TGTGCCAGCAGTGTCGGACAGCTCTCCTACGAGCAGTACTTC.

This clonotype has a count of ten or more. The chain employs TRBV20-1 and TRBJ2-7; tentatively, D is TRBD1 or TRBD2 (5 bases each). This CDR3 spans 14 amino acids. CDR1 is DFQATT and CDR2 is SNEGSKA in the germline V gene (reference sequence). V shed 5 bases and J shed 2 bases, with 16 bases lying between them. CDR3 coding DNA: TGCAGTGCTGGTTTTGAGGGGTCTCCCTACGAGCAGTACTTC. Its translation is CSAGFEGSPYEQYF.

This clonotype was found a few times. The CDR3 DNA is TGTGCCAGCAGTTACTACACGACAGGGAGCACTGAAGCTTTCTTT. It yields the protein CASSYYTTGSTEAFF. V and J are TRBV6-5 and TRBJ1-1, with TRBD1 identical over 7 bases. V lost 1 base, J lost 4 bases, and 6 bases stayed unmatched. The CDR3 consists of 15 residues. CDR1 is MNHEY, CDR2 SVGAGI, per germline.

The chain uses TRBV7-2 and TRBJ2-2, with 10 bases aligning to TRBD2. Trimming removed 2 bases from V and 6 bases from J; junction bases left unmatched: 6. CDR3 length: 16 amino acids. Germline V CDR1 and CDR2: SGHTA, FQGNSA. The CDR3 protein is CASSLRASGSSGELFF. In DNA form, the CDR3 reads TGTGCCAGCAGCTTAAGGGCTAGCGGGAGCTCCGGGGAGCTGTTTTTT.

The chain is built from TRBV10-3 and TRBJ1-2; D not resolved. Germline assignment: CDR1 ENHRY and CDR2 SYGVKD. The CDR3 loop spans 14 amino acids. Trimming shortened V by 3 bases and J by 3 bases, and 11 bases separated the two germline ends. The CDR3 bases are TGTGCCATCAGTGACCGTGACAAAGACTATGGCTACACCTTC. The encoded protein is CAISDRDKDYGYTF.

The chain carries TRBV10-3 and TRBJ1-6; D ambiguous. V was trimmed by 7 bases and J by 13 bases, leaving 17 bases between them. The germline CDR1 and CDR2 sequences are ENHRY and SYGVKD. This CDR3 is built from 13 residues. In nucleotides, the CDR3 is TGTGCCATCAACGAGGACGGCGGTGGGCCCCTCCACTTT. Its protein is CAINEDGGGPLHF.

The chain employs TRBV20-1 and TRBJ1-5; D remains unclear. V was pared by 1 base and J by 11 bases, with 15 bases between. The CDR3 covers 13 residues. Germline loops: CDR1 DFQATT, CDR2 SNEGSKA (reference sequence). The CDR3 loop is CSARVGPGPTQHF. The CDR3 nucleotides are TGCAGTGCTAGAGTCGGGCCAGGTCCGACCCAGCATTTT.

The V gene is TRBV12-5, the J gene TRBJ2-3; TRBD2 matches at 12 bases. CDR1 and CDR2 from the germline V gene are LGHNT and FRNRAP. CDR3 length equals 16 residues. Trimming at V came to 5 bases and at J to 3 bases, leaving 6 bases not matched to a gene. The CDR3 DNA follows: TGTGCTAGTGGTCTCCGGACTAGCGGGGATACAGATACGCAGTATTTT. Amino acids: CASGLRTSGDTDTQYF.

J is TRBJ1-6 and V is TRBV20-1; the D gene is possibly TRBD1 (6 bases). Germline CDR1 reads DFQATT; CDR2 reads SNEGSKA (reference sequence). CDR3 length: 17 amino acids. The V end was cut by 3 bases, the J end by 7 bases, with 22 bases between. The CDR3 region is CSASANDRGARNSPLHF. The CDR3 region has the DNA TGCAGTGCTAGTGCTAATGATAGGGGGGCGAGGAATTCACCCCTCCACTTT.

This clonotype was detected only a few times. CDR3 region: CASSLERTDDEQYF. The CDR3 nucleotides are TGTGCCAGCAGCTTAGAGCGGACAGACGACGAGCAGTACTTC. The rearrangement uses TRBV11-2 and TRBJ2-7, with D tentatively TRBD1 (6 bases). Germline V lookup: CDR1 SGHAT, CDR2 FQNNGV. V shed 0 bases and J shed 5 bases, with 11 bases lying between them. The CDR3 loop spans 14 amino acids.

Written as DNA, the CDR3 is TGTGCCAGCAGCTTAGCGCTCGGCGAAGCGGAGACCCAGTACTTC. Translation gives CASSLALGEAETQYF. The gene calls are TRBV7-2 and TRBJ2-5; D call uncertain. V was trimmed by 0 bases and J by 5 bases, leaving 13 bases between them. The CDR3 spans 15 residues. CDR1 and CDR2 from the germline V gene are SGHTA and FQGNSA.

This clonotype turned up a few times. The V gene is TRBV24-1, the J gene TRBJ2-3, with D perhaps given as TRBD1 or TRBD2 (5 bases each). Trimming removed 8 bases at V and 5 bases at J, with 16 bases between. This CDR3 comprises 14 residues. Germline lookup yields CDR1 KGHDR and CDR2 SFDVKD. CDR3 sequence: CATNAGTAVDTQYF. In nucleotides, the CDR3 is TGTGCCACCAACGCAGGGACCGCTGTAGATACGCAGTATTTT.

The CDR3 loop reads CASSSWTYNSPLHF. The CDR3 DNA reads as TGTGCCAGCAGCTCCTGGACCTATAATTCACCCCTCCACTTT. The chain combines TRBV7-2 with TRBJ1-6, with D hard to call. The germline gives CDR1 SGHTA, CDR2 FQGNSA. CDR3 length: 14 residues. Trimming removed 4 bases at V and 2 bases at J, with 6 bases between.

V gene TRBV5-1 combines with J gene TRBJ1-1; D gene ambiguous. There are 14 residues in the CDR3. Trimming left V 5 bases short and J 1 base short, with 12 bases between. The germline gives CDR1 SGHRS, CDR2 YFSETQ. This CDR3 reads CASRTMRGNTEAFF. CDR3 DNA sequence: TGCGCCAGCAGAACGATGCGGGGGAACACTGAAGCTTTCTTT.